This T cell receptor beta chain emerged from a study of blood T cell repertoires in COVID-19. On the study more broadly: Sites across the United States, Italy and Spain contributed samples from acute and convalescent COVID-19.

In the authors' methods: Reference gene primer amplification in the assay estimated nucleated cell counts. The assay was immunoSEQ multiplex PCR, and TCRdb's table has in-frame clones only and misses some. That table furnishes V, J and clone size, whereas the DNA furnished D and trimming. Of around 81,000 clones listed, 80% are singletons. V was clipped by 1 base and J by 0 bases; unmatched bases: 2. Germline V gene lookup returns CDR1 SEHNR and CDR2 FQNEAQ (reference sequence). The CDR3 spans 15 residues. The sample comprised peripheral blood. The chain couples TRBV7-9 to TRBJ2-5, with TRBD1 matching 7 bases. This receptor was taken from a human donor in a cohort sampled during active COVID-19. CDR3 protein: CASSLGDRDQETQYF. For the CDR3, the DNA is TGTGCCAGCAGCTTAGGTGACAGGGACCAAGAGACCCAGTACTTC.